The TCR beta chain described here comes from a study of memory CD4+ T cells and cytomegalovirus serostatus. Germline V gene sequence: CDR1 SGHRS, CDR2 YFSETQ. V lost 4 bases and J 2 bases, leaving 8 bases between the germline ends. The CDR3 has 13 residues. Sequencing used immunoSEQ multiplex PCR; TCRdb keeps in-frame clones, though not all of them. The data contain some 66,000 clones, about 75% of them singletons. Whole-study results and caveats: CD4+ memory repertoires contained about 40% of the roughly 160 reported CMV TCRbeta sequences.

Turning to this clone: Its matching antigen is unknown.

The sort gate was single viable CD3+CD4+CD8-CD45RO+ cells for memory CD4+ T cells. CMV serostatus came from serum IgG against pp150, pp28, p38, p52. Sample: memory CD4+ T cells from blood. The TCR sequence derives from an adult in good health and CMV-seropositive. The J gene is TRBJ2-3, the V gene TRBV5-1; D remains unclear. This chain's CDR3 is CASSATITDTQYF. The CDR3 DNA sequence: TGCGCCAGCAGCGCCACAATCACAGATACGCAGTATTTT. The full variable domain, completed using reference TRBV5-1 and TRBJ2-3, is KAGVTQTPRYLIKTRGQQVTLSCSPISGHRSVSWYQQTPGQGLQFLFEYFSETQRNKGNFPGRFSGRQFSNSRSEMNVSTLELGDSALYLCASSATITDTQYFGPGTRLTVL.